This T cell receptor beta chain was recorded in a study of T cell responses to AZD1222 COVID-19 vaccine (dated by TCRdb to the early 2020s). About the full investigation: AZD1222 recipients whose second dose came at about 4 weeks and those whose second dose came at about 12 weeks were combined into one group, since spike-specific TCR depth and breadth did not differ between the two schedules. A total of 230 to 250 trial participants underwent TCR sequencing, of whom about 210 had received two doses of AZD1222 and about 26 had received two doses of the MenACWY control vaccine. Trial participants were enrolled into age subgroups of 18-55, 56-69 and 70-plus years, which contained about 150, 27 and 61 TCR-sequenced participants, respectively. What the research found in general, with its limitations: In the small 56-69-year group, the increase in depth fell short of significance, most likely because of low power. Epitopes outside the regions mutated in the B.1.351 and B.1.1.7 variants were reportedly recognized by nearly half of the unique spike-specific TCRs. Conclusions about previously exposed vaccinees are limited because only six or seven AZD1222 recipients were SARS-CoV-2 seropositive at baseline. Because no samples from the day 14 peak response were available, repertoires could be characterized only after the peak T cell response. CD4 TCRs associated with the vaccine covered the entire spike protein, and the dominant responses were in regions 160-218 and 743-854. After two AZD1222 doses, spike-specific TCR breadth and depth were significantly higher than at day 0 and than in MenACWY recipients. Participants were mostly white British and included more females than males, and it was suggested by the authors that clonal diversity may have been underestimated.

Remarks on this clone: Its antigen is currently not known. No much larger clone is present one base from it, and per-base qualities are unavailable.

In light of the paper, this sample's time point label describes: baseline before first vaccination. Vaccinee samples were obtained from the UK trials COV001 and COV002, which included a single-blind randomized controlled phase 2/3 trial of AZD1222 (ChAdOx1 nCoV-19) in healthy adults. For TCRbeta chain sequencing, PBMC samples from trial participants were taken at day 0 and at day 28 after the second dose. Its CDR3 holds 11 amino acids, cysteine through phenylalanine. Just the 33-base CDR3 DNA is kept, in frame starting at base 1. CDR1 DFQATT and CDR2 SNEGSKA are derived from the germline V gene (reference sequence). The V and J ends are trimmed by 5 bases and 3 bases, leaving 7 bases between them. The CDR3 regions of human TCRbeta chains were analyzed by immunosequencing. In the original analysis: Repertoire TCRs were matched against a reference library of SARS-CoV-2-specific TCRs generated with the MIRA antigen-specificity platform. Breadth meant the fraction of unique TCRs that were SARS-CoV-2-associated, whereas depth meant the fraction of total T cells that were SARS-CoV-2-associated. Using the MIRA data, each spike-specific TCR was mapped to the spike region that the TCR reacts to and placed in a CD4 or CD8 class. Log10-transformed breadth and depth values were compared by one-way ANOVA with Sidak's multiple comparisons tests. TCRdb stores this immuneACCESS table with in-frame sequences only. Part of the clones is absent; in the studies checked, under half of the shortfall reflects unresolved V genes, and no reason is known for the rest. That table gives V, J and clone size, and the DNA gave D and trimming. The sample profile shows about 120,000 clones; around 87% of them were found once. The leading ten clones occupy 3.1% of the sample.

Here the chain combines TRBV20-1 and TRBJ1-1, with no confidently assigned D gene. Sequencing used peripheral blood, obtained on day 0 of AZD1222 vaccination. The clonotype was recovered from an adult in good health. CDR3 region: CSAYRDTEAFF. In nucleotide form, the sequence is TGCAGTGCTTATAGGGACACTGAAGCTTTCTTT.